Following are 19 T cell receptor beta chains from one sample sequenced in a study of blood T cells in healthy people across ages. Then a second PCR, running roughly 7 to 11 cycles, was carried out with a sample-barcoded 5' primer and a J-beta primer mix. TCRdb re-called the 5' RACE reads through MiXCR, storing one row per CDR3 protein. The table lists about 1.5 million distinct CDR3 sequences, approximately 43% of them singletons. The specimen sequenced was blood. The receptors shown here come from a young woman in good health.

This clonotype showed up many times. Sequence at one end of the junction differs from germline and may be a read error. The chain employs TRBV27 and TRBJ2-7; D assignment may be TRBD1 or TRBD2 (5 bases each). CDR1 and CDR2 from the germline V gene are MNHEY and SMNVEV (reference sequence). The CDR3 consists of 14 residues. CDR3 loop: CASSLSGRVYEQYF. The CDR3 bases are TGCGCCAGCAGCCTGAGCGGCAGGGTCTACGAGCAGTACTTC.

The rearrangement uses TRBV27 and TRBJ2-1; the D gene is possibly TRBD1 (7 bases). The CDR3 extends over 20 amino acids. Deletions cut 4 bases from V and 5 bases from J, with 30 bases between. Germline CDR1 MNHEY, CDR2 SMNVEV (reference sequence). The CDR3 spells CASSSRTPGQLLWGDNEQFF. For the CDR3, the DNA is TGTGCCAGCAGTTCCCGGACCCCGGGACAGTTACTATGGGGGGACAATGAGCAGTTCTTC.

Notes on this clonotype: Relative to the germline gene, one junction end is altered; a read error may explain this. The chain carries TRBV6-5 and TRBJ2-3; maybe TRBD2 (6 bases). The germline CDR1 and CDR2 sequences are MNHEY and SVGAGI. The CDR3 consists of 12 residues. This CDR3 is CAGSTSGYTQYF. CDR3 coding DNA: TGTGCCGGCAGTACGAGCGGGTATACGCAGTATTTT.

The rearrangement links TRBV4-1 to TRBJ1-2; 7 positions agree with TRBD1. Per germline, CDR1 MGHRA and CDR2 YSYEKL. V trimming: 7 bases; J trimming: 7 bases; junction bases outside the gene matches: 15. The CDR3 totals 15 residues. CDR3 DNA: TGCGCCAGCAACTCACCCCCAGGGGGAAAGGGTGGCTACACCTTC. It encodes CASNSPPGGKGGYTF.

This clonotype was counted a single time. The chain combines TRBV12-3 or TRBV12-4 with TRBJ1-4; D is ambiguous. Trimming took 3 bases from V and 8 from J, leaving 10 bases between them. CDR3 size: 13 residues. This CDR3 reads CASSFNDREKLFF. CDR3 DNA sequence: TGTGCCAGCAGTTTCAATGATAGGGAAAAACTGTTTTTT.

The chain is built from TRBV6-5 and TRBJ1-1; D is undetermined. CDR3 size: 14 residues. CDR1 is MNHEY, CDR2 SVGAGI, per germline. V was shortened by 5 bases and J by 3 bases, with 13 bases between the two germline ends. The CDR3 nucleotides read TGTGCCAGCAGTGACATAGGAGGGTACACTGAAGCTTTCTTT. This encodes CASSDIGGYTEAFF.

The chain has TRBV6-2 or TRBV6-3 and TRBJ2-7; D is unresolved. The V end lost 2 bases, the J end lost 3 bases, and 11 bases lay between the germline ends. The CDR3 extends over 14 amino acids. CDR1 and CDR2 (germline): MNHEY, SVGEGT. CDR3 nucleotide sequence: TGTGCCAGCAGTTACCCCTGGGTTGGCTACGAGCAGTACTTC. Amino acids: CASSYPWVGYEQYF.

This clonotype has a handful of counts. The rearrangement uses TRBV6-6 and TRBJ2-1, with TRBD2 identical over 7 bases. J was trimmed by 5 bases and V by 7 bases; bases with no gene match: 8. The CDR3 has 14 amino acids. Per the germline V gene, CDR1 is MNHNY and CDR2 is SVGAGI (reference sequence). The CDR3 DNA is TGTGCCAGCAATGCGGGAGTGCTGAACAATGAGCAGTTCTTC. Translating it yields CASNAGVLNNEQFF.

This clonotype has just a few counts. The J gene is TRBJ2-7, the V gene TRBV4-3, with 7 positions matching TRBD1. V shed 2 bases and J 3 bases; nucleotides not matched to a gene: 4. Germline CDR1 is LGHNA and CDR2 is YSLEER. The CDR3 loop spans 14 amino acids. DNA for the CDR3: TGCGCCAGCAGCCAACATACAGGGGTCTACGAGCAGTACTTC. Protein: CASSQHTGVYEQYF.

This clonotype was seen a few times. The chain employs TRBV2 and TRBJ2-5; 11 bases agree with TRBD2. CDR1 and CDR2 (germline): SNHLY, FYNNEI. CDR3 size: 15 residues. Trimming took 7 bases from V and 4 from J; bases not matched to a gene: 8. The CDR3 sequence is CASTTSGSERETQYF. CDR3 bases: TGTGCCAGCACCACTAGCGGGAGTGAGAGAGAGACCCAGTACTTC.

Of note for this clonotype: Sequence at one end of the junction differs from germline and may be a read error. The J gene is TRBJ2-3, the V gene TRBV7-7; TRBD2 agrees at 7 bases. This CDR3 has 15 amino acids. The germline V gene has CDR1 SSHAT and CDR2 FNYEAQ (reference sequence). The CDR3 DNA follows: TGTGCTAGCAGCTTTACGGGGGGAAGGTCAGATACGCAGTATTTT. The encoded protein is CASSFTGGRSDTQYF.

This clonotype has a handful of counts. The chain joins TRBV25-1 to TRBJ2-7, with a weak D call TRBD1 (5 bases). The CDR3 is 14 amino acids. Trimming shortened V by 9 bases and J by 0 bases, and 15 bases separated the two germline ends. Germline CDR1 and CDR2: MGHDK and SYGVNS. The CDR3 spells CASHDTGHSYEQYF. The DNA for the CDR3 is TGTGCCAGTCACGATACCGGACACTCCTACGAGCAGTACTTC.

This clonotype was seen only a few times. The chain joins TRBV15 to TRBJ1-5; D is perhaps TRBD1 (6 bases). Deletions cut 5 bases from V and 3 bases from J, with 8 bases between. Germline assignment: CDR1 LNHNV and CDR2 YYDKDF (reference sequence). CDR3 length: 13 amino acids. The CDR3 protein is CATSGQSNQPQHF. The CDR3 coding sequence is TGTGCCACCAGCGGACAGTCCAATCAGCCCCAGCATTTT. Full variable domain (rest looked up from reference TRBV15 and TRBJ1-5): DAMVIQNPRYQVTQFGKPVTLSCSQTLNHNVMYWYQQKSSQAPKLLFHYYDKDFNNEADTPDNFQSRRPNTSFCFLDIRSPGLGDTAMYLCATSGQSNQPQHFGDGTRLSIL.

A few counts support this clonotype. J is TRBJ2-3 and V is TRBV4-3; a weak D match, TRBD2 (6 bases). CDR3 length equals 18 residues. The V end was cut by 0 bases, the J end by 1 base, with 17 bases between. Germline CDR1 is LGHNA and CDR2 is YSLEER. CDR3 protein: CASSQEINPGARTDTQYF. Here the CDR3 DNA reads TGCGCCAGCAGCCAAGAAATCAACCCGGGAGCCCGCACAGATACGCAGTATTTT.

About this clonotype: Germline is not matched at one junction end, which may reflect a read error. The CDR3 here is CAGSPGLAGWRGSYNEQYF. Here the CDR3 DNA reads TGTGCCGGCAGCCCCGGACTAGCGGGCTGGCGGGGTTCGTACAATGAGCAGTACTTC. The chain employs TRBV12-3 or TRBV12-4 and TRBJ2-1; 11 positions match TRBD2. The J call may be mistaken, given a closer DNA end match to TRBJ2-7. This CDR3 is 19 amino acids long.

This clonotype turned up a few times. The J gene is TRBJ2-1, the V gene TRBV5-6; either TRBD1 or TRBD2 may fit D (5 bases each). The germline gives CDR1 SGHDT, CDR2 YYEEEE. V was shortened by 4 bases and J by 8 bases, with 13 bases between the two germline ends. CDR3 length: 13 residues. The DNA for the CDR3 is TGTGCCAGCAGCGCCTGGGACCGGGATGAGCAGTTCTTC. Residues: CASSAWDRDEQFF.

The genes are TRBV20-1 and TRBJ2-4, with a possible D match to TRBD2 (5 bases). The DNA matches TRBJ2-7 better at its end, which makes the J call doubtful. This CDR3 region has 13 residues. Germline values: CDR1 DFQATT, CDR2 SNEGSKA (reference sequence). The chain's CDR3 is CSASMEPRGEQYF. Written as DNA, the CDR3 is TGCAGTGCTAGTATGGAGCCACGGGGCGAGCAGTACTTC.

V usage is TRBV20-1 and J usage is TRBJ1-1, with TRBD1 as a possible D gene (6 bases). V gave up 7 bases and J gave up 1 base, with 13 bases separating them. This CDR3 comprises 13 residues. Germline lookup yields CDR1 DFQATT and CDR2 SNEGSKA (reference sequence). CDR3 nucleotide sequence: TGCAGTGGACGGGGGCCGGGGAACACTGAAGCTTTCTTT. Its translation is CSGRGPGNTEAFF.

The gene calls are TRBV20-1 and TRBJ2-2, with 10 bases identical to TRBD2. CDR1 DFQATT and CDR2 SNEGSKA come from the germline V gene (reference sequence). The junction had 13 bases not matched to a gene; V was cut back by 5 bases and J by 4 bases. CDR3 length: 17 amino acids. CDR3 region: CSALRGWEREGTGELFF. The CDR3 nucleotides read TGCAGTGCTCTTAGAGGCTGGGAGCGGGAGGGCACCGGGGAGCTGTTTTTT.